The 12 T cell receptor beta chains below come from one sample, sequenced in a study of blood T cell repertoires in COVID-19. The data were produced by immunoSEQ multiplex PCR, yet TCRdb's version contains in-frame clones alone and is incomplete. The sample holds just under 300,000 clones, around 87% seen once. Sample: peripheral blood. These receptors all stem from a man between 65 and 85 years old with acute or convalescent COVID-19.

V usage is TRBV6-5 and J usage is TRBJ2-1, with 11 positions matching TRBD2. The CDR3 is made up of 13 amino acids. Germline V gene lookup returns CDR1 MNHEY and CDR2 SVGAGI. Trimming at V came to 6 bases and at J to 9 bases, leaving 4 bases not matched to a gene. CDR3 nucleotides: TGTGCCAGCAGACTAGCGGGAGATGGTGAGCAGTTCTTC. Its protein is CASRLAGDGEQFF.

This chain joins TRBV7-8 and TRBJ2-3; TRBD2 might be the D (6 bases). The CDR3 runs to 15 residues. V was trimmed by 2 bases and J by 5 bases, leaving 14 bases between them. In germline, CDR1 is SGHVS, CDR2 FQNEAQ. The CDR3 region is CASSLLATSLDTQYF. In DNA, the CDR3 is TGTGCCAGCAGCTTACTAGCGACGAGTCTAGATACGCAGTATTTT.

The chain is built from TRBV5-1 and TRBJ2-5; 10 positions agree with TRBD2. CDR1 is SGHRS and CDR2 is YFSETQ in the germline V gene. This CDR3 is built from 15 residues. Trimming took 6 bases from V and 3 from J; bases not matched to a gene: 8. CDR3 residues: CASTGRTSGEETQYF. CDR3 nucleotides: TGCGCCAGCACCGGACGGACTAGCGGAGAAGAGACCCAGTACTTC.

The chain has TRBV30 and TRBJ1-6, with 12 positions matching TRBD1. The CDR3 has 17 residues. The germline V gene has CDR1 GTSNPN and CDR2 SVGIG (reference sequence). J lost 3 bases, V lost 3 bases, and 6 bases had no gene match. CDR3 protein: CAWSAGTGGFYNSPLHF. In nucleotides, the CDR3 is TGTGCCTGGAGCGCAGGGACAGGGGGCTTCTATAATTCACCCCTCCACTTT.

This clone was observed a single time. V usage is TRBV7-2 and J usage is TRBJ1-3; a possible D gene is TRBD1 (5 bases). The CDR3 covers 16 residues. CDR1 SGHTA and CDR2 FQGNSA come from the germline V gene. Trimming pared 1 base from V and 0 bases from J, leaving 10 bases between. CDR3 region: CASSLGGVNSGNTIYF. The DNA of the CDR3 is TGTGCCAGCAGCTTAGGGGGGGTTAACTCTGGAAACACCATATATTTT. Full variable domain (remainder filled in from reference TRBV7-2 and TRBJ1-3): GAGVSQSPSNKVTEKGKDVELRCDPISGHTALYWYRQSLGQGLEFLIYFQGNSAPDKSGLPSDRFSAERTGGSVSTLTIQRTQQEDSAVYLCASSLGGVNSGNTIYFGEGSWLTVV.

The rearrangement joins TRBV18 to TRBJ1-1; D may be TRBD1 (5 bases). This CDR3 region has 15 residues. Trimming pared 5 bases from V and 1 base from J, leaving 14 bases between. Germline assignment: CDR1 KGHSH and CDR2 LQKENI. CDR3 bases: TGTGCCAGCTCATCAGCCAGACAGTGGAACACTGAAGCTTTCTTT. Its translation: CASSSARQWNTEAFF.

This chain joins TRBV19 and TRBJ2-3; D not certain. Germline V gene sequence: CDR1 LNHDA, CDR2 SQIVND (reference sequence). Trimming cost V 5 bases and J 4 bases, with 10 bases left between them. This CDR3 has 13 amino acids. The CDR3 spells CASSLSIADTQYF. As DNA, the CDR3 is TGTGCCAGTAGTCTCAGTATCGCAGATACGCAGTATTTT. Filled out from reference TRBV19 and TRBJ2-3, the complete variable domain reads DGGITQSPKYLFRKEGQNVTLSCEQNLNHDAMYWYRQDPGQGLRLIYYSQIVNDFQKGDIAEGYSVSREKKESFPLTVTSAQKNPTAFYLCASSLSIADTQYFGPGTRLTVL.

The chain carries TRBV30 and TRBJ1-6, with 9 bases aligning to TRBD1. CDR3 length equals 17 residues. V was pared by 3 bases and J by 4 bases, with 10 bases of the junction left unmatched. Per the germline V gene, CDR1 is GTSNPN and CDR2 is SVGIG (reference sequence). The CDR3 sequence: CAWRARDRAIYNSPLHF. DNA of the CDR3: TGTGCCTGGAGGGCCCGGGACAGGGCAATTTATAATTCACCCCTCCACTTT.

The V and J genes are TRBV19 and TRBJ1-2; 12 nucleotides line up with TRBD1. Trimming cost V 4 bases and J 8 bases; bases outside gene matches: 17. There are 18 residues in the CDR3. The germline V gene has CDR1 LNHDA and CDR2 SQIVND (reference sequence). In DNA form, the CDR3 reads TGTGCCAGTAGTACTACCGGGACAGGGGGCACCCACCTCAGGGGCTACACCTTC. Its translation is CASSTTGTGGTHLRGYTF.

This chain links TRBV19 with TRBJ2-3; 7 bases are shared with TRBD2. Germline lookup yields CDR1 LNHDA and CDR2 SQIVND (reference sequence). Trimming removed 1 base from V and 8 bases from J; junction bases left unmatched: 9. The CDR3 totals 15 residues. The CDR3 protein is CASSIGSGVGGTQYF. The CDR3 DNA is TGTGCCAGTAGTATAGGCAGCGGGGTGGGTGGTACGCAGTATTTT.

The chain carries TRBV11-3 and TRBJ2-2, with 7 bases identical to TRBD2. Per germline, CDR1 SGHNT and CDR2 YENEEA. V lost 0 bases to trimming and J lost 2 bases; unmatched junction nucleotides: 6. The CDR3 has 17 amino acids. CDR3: CASSLDLASGNTGELFF. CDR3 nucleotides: TGTGCCAGCAGCTTAGATCTCGCTAGCGGTAACACCGGGGAGCTGTTTTTT.

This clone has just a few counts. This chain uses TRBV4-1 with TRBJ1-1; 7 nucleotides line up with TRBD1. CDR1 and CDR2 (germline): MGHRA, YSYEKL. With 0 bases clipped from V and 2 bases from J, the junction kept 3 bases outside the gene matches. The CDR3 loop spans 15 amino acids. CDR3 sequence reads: CASSQETGTNTEAFF. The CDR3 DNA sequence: TGCGCCAGCAGCCAAGAGACAGGGACTAACACTGAAGCTTTCTTT.